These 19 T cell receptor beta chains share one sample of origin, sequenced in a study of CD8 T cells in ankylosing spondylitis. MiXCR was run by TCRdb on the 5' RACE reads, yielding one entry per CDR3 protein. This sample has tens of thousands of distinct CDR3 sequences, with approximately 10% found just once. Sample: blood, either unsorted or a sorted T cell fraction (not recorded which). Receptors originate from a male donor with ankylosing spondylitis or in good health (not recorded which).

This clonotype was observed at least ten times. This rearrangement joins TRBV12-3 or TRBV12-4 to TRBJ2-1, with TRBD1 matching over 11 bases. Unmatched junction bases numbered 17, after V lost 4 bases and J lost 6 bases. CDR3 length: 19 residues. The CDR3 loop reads CASSSSTSRGGQGVNEQFF. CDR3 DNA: TGTGCCAGCAGTTCCTCTACTTCCCGAGGGGGACAGGGGGTCAATGAGCAGTTCTTC.

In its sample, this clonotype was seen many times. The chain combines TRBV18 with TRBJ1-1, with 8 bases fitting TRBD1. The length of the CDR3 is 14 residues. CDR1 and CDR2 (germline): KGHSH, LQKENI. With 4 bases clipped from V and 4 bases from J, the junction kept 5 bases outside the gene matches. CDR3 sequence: CASSLDRGGTEAFF. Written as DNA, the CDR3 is TGTGCCAGCTCACTAGACAGGGGAGGCACTGAAGCTTTCTTT.

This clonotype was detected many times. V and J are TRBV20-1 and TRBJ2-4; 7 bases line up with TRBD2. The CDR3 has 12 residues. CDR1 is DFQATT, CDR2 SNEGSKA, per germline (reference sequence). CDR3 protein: CRGGRRENIQYF. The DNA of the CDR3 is TGCAGGGGGGGGAGGAGGGAAAACATTCAGTACTTC.

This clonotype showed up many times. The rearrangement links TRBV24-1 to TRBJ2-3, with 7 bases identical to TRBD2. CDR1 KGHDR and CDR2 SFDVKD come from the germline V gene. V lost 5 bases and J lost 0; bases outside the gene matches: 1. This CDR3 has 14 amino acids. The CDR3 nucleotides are TGTGCCACCAGTGTGCGGGGGAGCACAGATACGCAGTATTTT. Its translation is CATSVRGSTDTQYF.

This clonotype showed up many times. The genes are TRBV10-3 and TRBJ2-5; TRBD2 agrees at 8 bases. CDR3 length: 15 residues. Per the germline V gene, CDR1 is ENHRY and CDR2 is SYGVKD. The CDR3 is CEKGAAGESQETQYF. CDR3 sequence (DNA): TGTGAGAAAGGGGCAGCGGGAGAAAGCCAAGAGACCCAGTACTTC.

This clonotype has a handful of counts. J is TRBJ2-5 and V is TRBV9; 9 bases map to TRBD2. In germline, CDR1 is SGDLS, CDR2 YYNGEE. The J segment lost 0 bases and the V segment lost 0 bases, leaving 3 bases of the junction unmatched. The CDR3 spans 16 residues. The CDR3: CASSVGLAGYQETQYF. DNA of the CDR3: TGTGCCAGCAGCGTAGGGCTAGCGGGATACCAAGAGACCCAGTACTTC.

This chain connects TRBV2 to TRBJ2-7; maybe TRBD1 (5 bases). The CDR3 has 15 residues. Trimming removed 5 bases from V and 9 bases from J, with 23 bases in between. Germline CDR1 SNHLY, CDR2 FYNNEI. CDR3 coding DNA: TGTGCCAGCAGTCCAAATCCAGGGCTCACGTCGGGGCAGTACTTC. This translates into CASSPNPGLTSGQYF. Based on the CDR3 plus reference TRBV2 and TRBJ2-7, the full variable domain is EPEVTQTPSHQVTQMGQEVILRCVPISNHLYFYWYRQILGQKVEFLVSFYNNEISEKSEIFDDQFSVERPDGSNFTLKIRSTKLEDSAMYFCASSPNPGLTSGQYFGPGTRLTVT.

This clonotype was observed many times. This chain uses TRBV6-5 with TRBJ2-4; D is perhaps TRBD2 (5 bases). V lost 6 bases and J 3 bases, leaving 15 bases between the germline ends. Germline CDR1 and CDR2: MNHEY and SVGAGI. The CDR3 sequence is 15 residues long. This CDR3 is CASRDSRLGKNIQYF. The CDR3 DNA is TGTGCCAGCAGGGACTCCCGGTTGGGCAAAAACATTCAGTACTTC.

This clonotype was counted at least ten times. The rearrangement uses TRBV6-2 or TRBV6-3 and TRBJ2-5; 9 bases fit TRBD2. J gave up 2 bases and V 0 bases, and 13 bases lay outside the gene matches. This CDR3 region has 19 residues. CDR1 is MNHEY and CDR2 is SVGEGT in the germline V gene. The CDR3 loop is CASSYSSFSGSARQETQYF. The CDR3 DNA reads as TGTGCCAGCAGTTACTCGAGCTTTAGCGGGAGTGCCCGTCAAGAGACCCAGTACTTC.

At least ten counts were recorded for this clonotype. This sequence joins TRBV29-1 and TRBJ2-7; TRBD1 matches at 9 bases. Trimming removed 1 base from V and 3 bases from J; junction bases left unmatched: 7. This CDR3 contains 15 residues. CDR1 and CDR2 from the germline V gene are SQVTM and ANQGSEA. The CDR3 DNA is TGCAGCGTTGAAGGAGACAGGGACAGGGACTACGAGCAGTACTTC. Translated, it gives CSVEGDRDRDYEQYF.

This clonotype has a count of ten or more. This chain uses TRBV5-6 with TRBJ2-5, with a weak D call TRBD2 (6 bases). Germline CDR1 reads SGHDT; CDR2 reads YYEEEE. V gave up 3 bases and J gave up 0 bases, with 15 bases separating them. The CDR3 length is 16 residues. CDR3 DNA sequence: TGTGCCAGCAGCTCTCCGGATGCGGGGAACCAAGAGACCCAGTACTTC. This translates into CASSSPDAGNQETQYF.

This chain's CDR3 is CAIREQGRVNAGANVLTF. The CDR3 nucleotides read TGTGCCATCAGGGAACAGGGTAGGGTGAACGCTGGGGCCAACGTCCTGACTTTC. V is TRBV10-3 and J is TRBJ2-6, with a weak D call TRBD1 (6 bases). Germline V gene data show CDR1 as ENHRY and CDR2 as SYGVKD. The ends were cut back, 6 bases at V and 2 bases at J, with 20 bases in the middle. The CDR3 contains 18 residues.

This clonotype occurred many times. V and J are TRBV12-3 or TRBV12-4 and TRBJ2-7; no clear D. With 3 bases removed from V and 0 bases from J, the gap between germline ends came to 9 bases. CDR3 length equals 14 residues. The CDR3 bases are TGTGCCAGCAGTTTTTATGGTTCCTCCTACGAGCAGTACTTC. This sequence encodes CASSFYGSSYEQYF.

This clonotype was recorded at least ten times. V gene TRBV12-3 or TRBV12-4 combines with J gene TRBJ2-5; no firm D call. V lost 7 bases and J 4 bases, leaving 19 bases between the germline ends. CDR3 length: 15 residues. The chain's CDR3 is CASTRLGVVGETQYF. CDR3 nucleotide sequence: TGTGCCAGCACCCGGCTTGGGGTTGTTGGAGAGACCCAGTACTTC.

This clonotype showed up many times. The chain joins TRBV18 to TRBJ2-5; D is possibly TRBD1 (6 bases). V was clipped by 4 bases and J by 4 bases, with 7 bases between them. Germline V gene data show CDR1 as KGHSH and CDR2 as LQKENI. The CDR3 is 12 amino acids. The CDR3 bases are TGTGCCAGCTCACTACAGGGAGAGACCCAGTACTTC. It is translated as CASSLQGETQYF.

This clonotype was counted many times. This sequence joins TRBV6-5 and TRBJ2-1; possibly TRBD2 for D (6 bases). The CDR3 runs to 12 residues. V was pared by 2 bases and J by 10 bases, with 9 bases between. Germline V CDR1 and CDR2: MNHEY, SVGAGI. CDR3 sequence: CASSYAGREQFF. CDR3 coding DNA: TGTGCCAGCAGTTACGCGGGGAGGGAGCAGTTCTTC.

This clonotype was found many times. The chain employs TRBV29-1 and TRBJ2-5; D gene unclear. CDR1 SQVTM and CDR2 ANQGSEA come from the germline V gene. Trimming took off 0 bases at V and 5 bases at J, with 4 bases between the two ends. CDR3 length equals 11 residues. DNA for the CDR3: TGCAGCGTTGAAGACATGGAGACCCAGTACTTC. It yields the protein CSVEDMETQYF.

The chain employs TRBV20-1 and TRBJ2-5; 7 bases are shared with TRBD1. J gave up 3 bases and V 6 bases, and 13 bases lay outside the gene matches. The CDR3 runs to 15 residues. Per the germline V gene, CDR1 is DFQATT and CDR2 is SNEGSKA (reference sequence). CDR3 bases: TGCAGTGCGAGCACAGGGGACAATATAGAAGAGACCCAGTACTTC. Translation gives CSASTGDNIEETQYF.

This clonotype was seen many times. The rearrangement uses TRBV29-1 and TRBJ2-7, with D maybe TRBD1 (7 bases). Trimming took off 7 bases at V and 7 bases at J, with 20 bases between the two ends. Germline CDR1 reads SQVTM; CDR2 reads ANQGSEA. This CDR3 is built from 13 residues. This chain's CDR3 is CSAMDRPAGEQYF. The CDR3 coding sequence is TGCAGCGCCATGGACAGGCCGGCGGGGGAGCAGTACTTC.